Listed here are 2 T cell receptor beta chains from one sample, sequenced in a study of T cell responses to AZD1222 COVID-19 vaccine (dated by TCRdb to about 2021). Libraries were made using the immunoSEQ multiplex PCR assay. TCRdb provides this immuneACCESS table in a form limited to in-frame rearrangements. Some clones are lacking; in checked studies, under half of them reflect an unresolved V gene, and why the rest are absent is not known. Here the sample has 130,000 to 150,000 clones; 80% to 95% occur a single time. The leading ten clones occupy approximately 1.7% of the sample. Per the publication, the time point label means: baseline before first vaccination. Material: peripheral blood, obtained on day 0 of AZD1222 vaccination. Receptor source: an adult in good health.

This chain links TRBV7-3 with TRBJ1-2; no reliable D call. Trimming shortened V by 3 bases and J by 5 bases, and 10 bases separated the two germline ends. CDR1 and CDR2 (germline): SGHTA, FQGTGA. The CDR3 totals 13 residues. CDR3 region: CASSFGPGYGYTF. CDR3 nucleotide sequence: TGTGCCAGCAGCTTTGGTCCGGGGTATGGCTACACCTTC.

This clone was observed a single time. This sequence joins TRBV6-1 and TRBJ1-1; D gene ambiguous. V was clipped by 3 bases and J by 5 bases, with 10 bases between them. Germline CDR1 MNHNS, CDR2 SASEGT. The CDR3 covers 13 residues. CDR3 in amino acids: CASSEKGWTEAFF. CDR3 nucleotide sequence: TGTGCCAGCAGTGAGAAGGGTTGGACTGAAGCTTTCTTT.